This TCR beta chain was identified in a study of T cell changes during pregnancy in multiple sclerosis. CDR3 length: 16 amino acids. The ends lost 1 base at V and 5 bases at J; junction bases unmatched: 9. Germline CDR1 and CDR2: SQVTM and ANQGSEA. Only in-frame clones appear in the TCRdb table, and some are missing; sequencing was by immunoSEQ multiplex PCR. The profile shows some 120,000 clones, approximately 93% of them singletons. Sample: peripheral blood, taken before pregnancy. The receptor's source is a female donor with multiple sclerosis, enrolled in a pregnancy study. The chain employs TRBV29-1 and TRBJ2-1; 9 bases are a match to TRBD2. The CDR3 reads CSVEGVAGVLNNEQFF. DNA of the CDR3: TGCAGCGTTGAAGGGGTAGCGGGAGTATTAAACAATGAGCAGTTCTTC.